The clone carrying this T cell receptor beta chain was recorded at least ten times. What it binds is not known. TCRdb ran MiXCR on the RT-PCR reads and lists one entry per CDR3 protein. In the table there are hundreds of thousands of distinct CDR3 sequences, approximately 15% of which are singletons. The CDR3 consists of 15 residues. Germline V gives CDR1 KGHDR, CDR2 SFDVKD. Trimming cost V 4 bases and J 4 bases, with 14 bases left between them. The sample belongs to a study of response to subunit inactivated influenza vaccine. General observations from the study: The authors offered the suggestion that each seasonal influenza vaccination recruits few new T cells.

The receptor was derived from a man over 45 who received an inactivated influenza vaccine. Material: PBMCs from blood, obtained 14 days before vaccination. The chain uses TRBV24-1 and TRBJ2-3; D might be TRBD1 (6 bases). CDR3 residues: CATSDLRTVSDTQYF. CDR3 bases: TGTGCCACCAGTGACCTTCGGACAGTGTCAGATACGCAGTATTTT.